Presented here are 24 T cell receptor beta chains from one specimen sequenced in a study of early T cells in non-severe SARS-CoV-2 infection. A single record per CDR3 protein comes from TCRdb applying MiXCR to the 5' RACE reads. The sample shows about 36,000 distinct CDR3 sequences, around 7% of them seen only once. The sample consisted of whole blood, taken at baseline. These receptors originate from an adult who was a healthcare worker with PCR-confirmed SARS-CoV-2 infection or an uninfected control (not recorded which).

The chain links TRBV3-1 to TRBJ1-5; D remains unclear. Germline V gene sequence: CDR1 LGHDT, CDR2 YNNKEL (reference sequence). V shed 1 base and J shed 7 bases, with 11 bases lying between them. The CDR3 spans 14 residues. The CDR3 loop reads CASSQGGYGQPQHF. The CDR3 DNA is TGTGCCAGCAGCCAAGGCGGGTACGGGCAGCCCCAGCATTTT.

This clonotype was counted only a few times. The J gene is TRBJ2-1, the V gene TRBV6-1, with TRBD2 identical over 11 bases. CDR3 size: 14 residues. V trimming: 8 bases; J trimming: 4 bases; junction bases outside the gene matches: 4. Germline V gene data show CDR1 as MNHNS and CDR2 as SASEGT. CDR3 sequence reads: CASSRTSGYNEQFF. CDR3 in DNA: TGTGCCAGCTCCCGGACTAGCGGGTACAATGAGCAGTTCTTC.

In its sample, this clonotype was seen many times. DNA of the CDR3: TGTGCCACCAGTGATTCAGACGGCTATGGCTACACCTTC. This encodes CATSDSDGYGYTF. The V call is TRBV24-1, the J call TRBJ1-2; D gene ambiguous. V was trimmed by 2 bases and J by 4 bases, leaving 7 bases between them. The CDR3 covers 13 residues. Germline values: CDR1 KGHDR, CDR2 SFDVKD.

This clonotype appeared many times. This chain joins TRBV30 and TRBJ1-5; D is uncertain. Germline V lookup: CDR1 GTSNPN, CDR2 SVGIG (reference sequence). The CDR3 is 13 amino acids. Trimming took off 5 bases at V and 2 bases at J, with 10 bases between the two ends. CDR3 sequence: CAWGMVGNQPQHF. In DNA form, the CDR3 reads TGTGCCTGGGGGATGGTAGGCAATCAGCCCCAGCATTTT.

This clonotype came up many times. The chain links TRBV10-3 to TRBJ1-1; D is perhaps TRBD1 (5 bases). The CDR3 runs 14 residues. In germline, CDR1 is ENHRY, CDR2 SYGVKD. V gave up 3 bases and J gave up 4 bases, with 12 bases separating them. The CDR3 protein is CAISEGGQGTEAFF. CDR3 nucleotide sequence: TGTGCCATCAGTGAAGGTGGCCAGGGCACTGAAGCTTTCTTT.

In this sample, this clonotype turned up many times. The chain has TRBV27 and TRBJ2-5, with a possible D match to TRBD1 (6 bases). Between the trimmed V and J ends, which lost 5 bases and 0 bases, there was a span of 13 bases. This CDR3 has 15 amino acids. Per germline, CDR1 MNHEY and CDR2 SMNVEV (reference sequence). The CDR3 loop reads CASSAGTTYQETQYF. Written as DNA, the CDR3 is TGTGCCAGCAGTGCCGGGACAACGTACCAAGAGACCCAGTACTTC.

Ten or more counts support this clonotype. The rearrangement uses TRBV27 and TRBJ2-7, with D possibly TRBD2 on 6 matching bases. CDR3 length: 13 residues. Germline CDR1 and CDR2: MNHEY and SMNVEV (reference sequence). The germline V and J ends were trimmed by 2 bases and 6 bases, with 11 bases remaining between them. The CDR3 DNA reads TGTGCCAGCAGTTTACCGGGGGAAGGCGAGCAGTACTTC. This sequence encodes CASSLPGEGEQYF.

This chain uses TRBV7-9 with TRBJ1-2, with unresolved D. Trimming took off 0 bases at V and 7 bases at J, with 9 bases between the two ends. This CDR3 is built from 13 residues. From germline, CDR1 is SEHNR and CDR2 FQNEAQ (reference sequence). The CDR3 DNA is TGTGCCAGCAGCTTAGCCGCGGGCTTTGGCTACACCTTC. Its protein product is CASSLAAGFGYTF.

This clonotype has a count of ten or more. The genes are TRBV4-2 and TRBJ2-5; 10 nucleotides line up with TRBD2. V lost 1 base, J lost 1 base, and 9 bases stayed unmatched. CDR3 size: 18 residues. From germline, CDR1 is LGHNA and CDR2 YNFKEQ. The CDR3 sequence is CASSQGLAGVDTQETQYF. CDR3 nucleotides: TGTGCCAGCAGCCAAGGTCTAGCGGGAGTGGATACCCAAGAGACCCAGTACTTC.

This chain uses TRBV7-2 with TRBJ1-6; 9 nucleotides match TRBD1. After removal of 7 bases from V and 7 bases from J, the junction contained 14 bases not matched to a gene. Germline V lookup: CDR1 SGHTA, CDR2 FQGNSA. The CDR3 has 17 residues. CDR3 in DNA: TGTGCCAGCATGCTCCTGGTTGGACAGGGGCGAAATTCACCCCTCCACTTT. It translates to CASMLLVGQGRNSPLHF.

At least ten counts were recorded for this clonotype. The chain carries TRBV2 and TRBJ1-5, with D tentatively TRBD1 (5 bases). The CDR3 runs to 14 residues. Trimming cost V 1 base and J 4 bases, with 8 bases left between them. CDR1 and CDR2 (germline): SNHLY, FYNNEI. The CDR3 DNA is TGTGCCAGCAGTGAAGAGACAGTGAATCAGCCCCAGCATTTT. This encodes CASSEETVNQPQHF. The full variable domain, rest sourced from reference TRBV2 and TRBJ1-5, is EPEVTQTPSHQVTQMGQEVILRCVPISNHLYFYWYRQILGQKVEFLVSFYNNEISEKSEIFDDQFSVERPDGSNFTLKIRSTKLEDSAMYFCASSEETVNQPQHFGDGTRLSIL.

This clonotype turned up a few times. This sequence joins TRBV28 and TRBJ2-3, with a possible D match to TRBD2 (5 bases). Trimming cost V 4 bases and J 0 bases, with 38 bases left between them. This CDR3 has 24 residues. From germline, CDR1 is MDHEN and CDR2 SYDVKM. CDR3 DNA sequence: TGTGCCAGCAGTTCGCCACCCGTCAACCAACAGCAACGGTGGGTGGGAGTGAGCACAGATACGCAGTATTTT. It specifies CASSSPPVNQQQRWVGVSTDTQYF. Full variable domain (outside the CDR3, taken from reference TRBV28 and TRBJ2-3): DVKVTQSSRYLVKRTGEKVFLECVQDMDHENMFWYRQDPGLGLRLIYFSYDVKMKEKGDIPEGYSVSREKKERFSLILESASTNQTSMYLCASSSPPVNQQQRWVGVSTDTQYFGPGTRLTVL.

At least ten counts were recorded for this clonotype. CDR3 sequence (DNA): TGTGCCAGCAGCCGCACCGGTTATGGGGGCGATGAGCAGTTCTTC. Its protein product is CASSRTGYGGDEQFF. The rearrangement uses TRBV5-6 and TRBJ2-1, with D possibly being TRBD1 (6 bases). The CDR3 consists of 15 residues. V lost 4 bases and J 8 bases, leaving 19 bases between the germline ends. Per germline, CDR1 SGHDT and CDR2 YYEEEE.

This chain links TRBV9 with TRBJ2-7; D uncertain. V lost 0 bases to trimming and J lost 3 bases, with 10 bases between them. This CDR3 spans 14 amino acids. Germline V gene sequence: CDR1 SGDLS, CDR2 YYNGEE. This CDR3 is CASSVGGRNYEQYF. DNA of the CDR3: TGTGCCAGCAGCGTAGGAGGCAGAAACTACGAGCAGTACTTC.

J is TRBJ2-7 and V is TRBV5-1, with 10 bases matching TRBD1. This CDR3 spans 15 amino acids. Germline loops: CDR1 SGHRS, CDR2 YFSETQ. V was pared by 2 bases and J by 3 bases, with 5 bases of the junction left unmatched. The CDR3 reads CASSFGQGEFYEQYF. CDR3 nucleotide sequence: TGCGCCAGCAGCTTTGGACAGGGGGAGTTCTACGAGCAGTACTTC.

This clonotype was found many times. The V gene is TRBV6-2 or TRBV6-3, the J gene TRBJ1-5; tentatively, D is TRBD1 (5 bases). The CDR3 length is 12 residues. Per germline, CDR1 MNHEY and CDR2 SVGEGT. With 4 bases removed from V and 6 bases from J, the gap between germline ends came to 7 bases. The chain's CDR3 is CASSSGPQPQHF. CDR3 sequence (DNA): TGTGCCAGCAGTTCAGGGCCTCAGCCCCAGCATTTT.

The rearrangement uses TRBV24-1 and TRBJ2-2, with TRBD2 identical over 8 bases. CDR3 length: 15 residues. The V gene end was trimmed by 1 base and the J gene end by 3 bases; junction bases not matched to a gene: 0. Germline V lookup: CDR1 KGHDR, CDR2 SFDVKD. In DNA, the CDR3 is TGTGCCACCAGTGATTTCGGGAGGGACACCGGGGAGCTGTTTTTT. Amino acid sequence: CATSDFGRDTGELFF.

This clonotype was counted at least ten times. The V and J genes are TRBV20-1 and TRBJ2-2; 11 positions match TRBD2. This CDR3 has 17 residues. The V gene end was trimmed by 1 base and the J gene end by 2 bases; junction bases not matched to a gene: 6. Germline V lookup: CDR1 DFQATT, CDR2 SNEGSKA (reference sequence). The CDR3 coding sequence is TGCAGTGCTAGAGTCCCTAGCGGGAGGTTAAACACCGGGGAGCTGTTTTTT. This sequence encodes CSARVPSGRLNTGELFF.

This chain uses TRBV3-1 with TRBJ2-2; the D gene is possibly TRBD2 (5 bases). Germline V CDR1 and CDR2: LGHDT, YNNKEL (reference sequence). This CDR3 has 15 amino acids. Trimming took off 4 bases at V and 5 bases at J, with 14 bases between the two ends. CDR3 region: CASSLSEAGTGELFF. The CDR3 nucleotides read TGTGCCAGCAGCCTTTCGGAGGCCGGGACCGGGGAGCTGTTTTTT. Full variable domain (outside the CDR3, taken from reference TRBV3-1 and TRBJ2-2): DTAVSQTPKYLVTQMGNDKSIKCEQNLGHDTMYWYKQDSKKFLKIMFSYNNKELIINETVPNRFSPKSPDKAHLNLHINSLELGDSAVYFCASSLSEAGTGELFFGEGSRLTVL.

This clonotype was seen ten or more times. This chain uses TRBV11-1 with TRBJ1-5; D not certain. CDR1 and CDR2 from the germline V gene are SGHAT and FQDESV (reference sequence). The ends were cut back, 2 bases at V and 7 bases at J, with 12 bases in the middle. CDR3 length: 14 residues. The CDR3: CASSLTSNGQPQHF. The CDR3 coding sequence is TGTGCCAGCAGCTTAACCTCAAATGGACAGCCCCAGCATTTT.

V is TRBV28 and J is TRBJ1-2, with TRBD1 as a possible D gene (6 bases). Germline CDR1 reads MDHEN; CDR2 reads SYDVKM. The CDR3 extends over 16 amino acids. V lost 1 base and J 0 bases, leaving 12 bases between the germline ends. For the CDR3, the DNA is TGTGCCAGCAGTTTATCGGCCGGGACACCTAACTATGGCTACACCTTC. This translates into CASSLSAGTPNYGYTF.

In its sample, this clonotype was seen many times. The V and J genes are TRBV6-1 and TRBJ2-7; D gene ambiguous. This CDR3 region has 14 residues. Germline V CDR1 and CDR2: MNHNS, SASEGT. Trimming left V 3 bases short and J 2 bases short, with 11 bases between. In nucleotides, the CDR3 is TGTGCCAGCAGTGATTTTCCCAGTACCTACGAGCAGTACTTC. Translation gives CASSDFPSTYEQYF.

In its sample, this clonotype was seen many times. The chain is built from TRBV10-3 and TRBJ1-6, with unresolved D. The CDR3 consists of 12 residues. V was cut by 8 bases and J by 0 bases, with 2 bases left in between. Germline CDR1 reads ENHRY; CDR2 reads SYGVKD. The CDR3 here is CAIGSYNSPLHF. The CDR3, as DNA: TGTGCCATCGGCTCCTATAATTCACCCCTCCACTTT.

V usage is TRBV7-9 and J usage is TRBJ2-3; D may be TRBD1 (6 bases). V was shortened by 0 bases and J by 3 bases, with 7 bases between the two germline ends. The CDR3 covers 14 residues. Germline V lookup: CDR1 SEHNR, CDR2 FQNEAQ (reference sequence). The CDR3 region is CASSLARGTDTQYF. CDR3 bases: TGTGCCAGCAGCTTAGCCAGGGGAACAGATACGCAGTATTTT.